The source of this T cell receptor beta chain is a study of blood T cells in healthy people across ages. With 0 bases removed from V and 6 bases from J, the gap between germline ends came to 15 bases. The CDR3 sequence is 15 residues long. CDR1 and CDR2 (germline): MNHEY, SVGEGT. This clonotype was detected many times. Primers used in a second PCR of about 7 to 12 cycles were a sample-barcoded 5' primer and a J-beta primer mix. Each CDR3 protein is one row after TCRdb ran MiXCR on the 5' RACE reads. The table has hundreds of thousands of distinct CDR3 sequences, 32% seen once; the top ten hold approximately 15%.

V usage is TRBV6-2 or TRBV6-3 and J usage is TRBJ2-7; D is undetermined. Specimen: blood. The clonotype comes from a woman of 80 years or more in good health. The CDR3 DNA reads TGTGCCAGCAGTTACTCGATTGGGCTCGGTAGCGAGCAGTACTTC. This sequence encodes CASSYSIGLGSEQYF.